This is a list of T cell receptor beta chains from one sample in a study of graft-versus-host responses after intestinal transplantation. For these TCRs, the target antigens are not known. Sequenced by immunoSEQ multiplex PCR; TCRdb stores in-frame clones only, minus some. The data hold about 88,000 clones, with approximately 90% observed a single time. Material: unstimulated CD4+ T cells sorted from spleen or lymph node cells, obtained before transplant. These receptors originate from a human donor who was the organ donor for an intestinal transplant. Each CDR3 is given with its conserved first and last residue. Each record gives: J gene, clone size, V gene, D gene, CDR3 protein, CDR3 DNA. D genes are given only for firm matches. Rows give clone size only sometimes, using once, few, many, or a class for an expanded clone.

J: TRBJ2-5
size: .
V: TRBV2
D: TRBD2
CDR3: CASSEESLAGAGETQYF
DNA: TGTGCCAGCAGTGAAGAGAGCCTAGCGGGGGCAGGGGAGACCCAGTACTTC

J: TRBJ1-2
size: .
V: TRBV9
D: .
CDR3: CASSVVEGSGYTF
DNA: TGTGCCAGCAGCGTAGTGGAGGGTAGTGGCTACACCTTC

J: TRBJ2-5
size: .
V: TRBV9
D: .
CDR3: CASSVGTYQETQYF
DNA: TGTGCCAGCAGCGTAGGGACATACCAAGAGACCCAGTACTTC

J: TRBJ1-2
size: .
V: TRBV6-1
D: .
CDR3: CASSPQNSNYGYTF
DNA: TGTGCCAGCAGTCCACAGAACAGTAACTATGGCTACACCTTC

J: TRBJ2-5
size: once
V: TRBV4-1
D: .
CDR3: CASSPPGQETQYF
DNA: TGCGCCAGCAGCCCTCCCGGGCAAGAGACCCAGTACTTC

J: TRBJ1-2
size: .
V: TRBV5-1
D: TRBD1
CDR3: CASSLDRGGGYAF
DNA: TGCGCCAGCAGCTTGGACAGGGGAGGTGGCTACGCCTTC

J: TRBJ2-7
size: .
V: TRBV11-2
D: .
CDR3: CASSLLRSSYEQYF
DNA: TGTGCCAGCAGCTTACTAAGGAGCTCCTACGAGCAGTACTTC

J: TRBJ1-6
size: once
V: TRBV12-5
D: TRBD1
CDR3: CASGGGQQNSPLHF
DNA: TGTGCTAGTGGGGGGGGACAGCAGAATTCACCCCTCCACTTT

J: TRBJ2-7
size: .
V: TRBV6-6
D: TRBD1
CDR3: CASHRGTGISYEQYF
DNA: TGTGCCAGTCACCGCGGGACAGGCATCTCCTACGAGCAGTACTTC

J: TRBJ2-3
size: .
V: TRBV7-3
D: .
CDR3: CASSLSAGLRTDTQYF
DNA: TGTGCCAGCAGCTTAAGTGCGGGGCTAAGAACAGATACGCAGTATTTT

J: TRBJ2-7
size: .
V: TRBV11-1
D: TRBD2
CDR3: CASSLIGLAGYEQYF
DNA: TGTGCCAGCAGCTTAATAGGACTAGCGGGGTACGAGCAGTACTTC